The 11 T cell receptor beta chains in this list originate from one sample, sequenced in a study. MiXCR, applied by TCRdb to the RT-PCR reads, yields one record per CDR3 protein. Of more than 600,000 distinct CDR3 sequences in the sample, approximately 15% were seen once. Source material: memory CD4+ T cells from blood. The origin of the receptors is a female donor in good health, serving as a healthy control.

In its sample, this clonotype was seen many times. The chain couples TRBV5-6 to TRBJ2-4; 13 nucleotides match TRBD2. Trimming took 2 bases from V and 6 from J; bases not matched to a gene: 5. Per germline, CDR1 SGHDT and CDR2 YYEEEE. This CDR3 has 16 residues. CDR3 nucleotides: TGTGCCAGCAGCTTAGGACTAGCGGGAGTTGGAAACATTCAGTACTTC. It translates to CASSLGLAGVGNIQYF.

The table lists this clonotype with a few counts. This chain uses TRBV24-1 with TRBJ1-4, with 8 bases fitting TRBD1. The CDR3 covers 16 residues. With V trimmed by 4 bases and J by 4 bases, 7 bases remained unmatched. Germline lookup yields CDR1 KGHDR and CDR2 SFDVKD. CDR3 DNA: TGTGCCACCAGTGACCCCAGGGGGCGTGATAATGAAAAACTGTTTTTT. It translates to CATSDPRGRDNEKLFF.

Many counts were recorded for this clonotype. This chain joins TRBV20-1 and TRBJ2-5, with D possibly being TRBD2 (6 bases). The CDR3 runs to 14 residues. V dropped 3 bases and J dropped 2 bases, with 13 bases sitting between them. Germline V gives CDR1 DFQATT, CDR2 SNEGSKA (reference sequence). This CDR3 reads CSARNRLGQETQYF. In nucleotides, the CDR3 is TGCAGTGCTAGGAACCGACTAGGACAAGAGACCCAGTACTTC.

This clonotype was seen a handful of times. V usage is TRBV3-1 and J usage is TRBJ2-1, with a tentative D call TRBD2 (5 bases). Trimming stripped 1 base from V and 9 bases from J, with 10 bases between. CDR1 and CDR2 from the germline V gene are LGHDT and YNNKEL (reference sequence). This CDR3 comprises 13 residues. CDR3 amino acids: CASSQVGVGEQFF. CDR3 nucleotide sequence: TGTGCCAGCAGCCAAGTCGGGGTTGGTGAGCAGTTCTTC.

V is TRBV6-5 and J is TRBJ2-3; tentatively, D is TRBD2 (6 bases). Trimming left V 6 bases short and J 9 bases short, with 13 bases between. Germline V gene lookup returns CDR1 MNHEY and CDR2 SVGAGI. The CDR3 extends over 12 amino acids. The CDR3 loop reads CASSISGLTQYF. CDR3 sequence (DNA): TGTGCCAGCAGCATTAGCGGTCTGACGCAGTATTTT.

This clonotype was recorded many times. DNA for the CDR3: TGTGCCAGCAGCCGACCGGGACAGGGCTCCTACGAGCAGTACTTC. Translation: CASSRPGQGSYEQYF. The chain combines TRBV12-3 or TRBV12-4 with TRBJ2-7; TRBD1 matches at 9 bases. This CDR3 region has 15 residues. With V trimmed by 6 bases and J by 0 bases, 6 bases remained unmatched.

V and J are TRBV20-1 and TRBJ1-2; 9 bases agree with TRBD1. The trim removed 4 bases at V and 7 bases at J, leaving 10 bases unmatched. From germline, CDR1 is DFQATT and CDR2 SNEGSKA (reference sequence). CDR3 size: 14 residues. In DNA form, the CDR3 reads TGCAGTGCTACCCCGGGACAGGGTTTTAGTGGCTACACCTTC. Translation gives CSATPGQGFSGYTF.

V usage is TRBV7-9 and J usage is TRBJ2-6; D gene uncertain. V lost 5 bases, J lost 0 bases, and 14 bases lay in between. This CDR3 spans 17 amino acids. Germline CDR1 reads SEHNR; CDR2 reads FQNEAQ (reference sequence). Here the CDR3 DNA reads TGTGCCAGCAGCGAACCGGTAGCTGACTCTGGGGCCAACGTCCTGACTTTC. Amino acids: CASSEPVADSGANVLTF.

This clonotype was counted at least ten times. The chain carries TRBV5-1 and TRBJ2-3; 10 bases agree with TRBD2. The length of the CDR3 is 15 residues. CDR1 and CDR2 (germline): SGHRS, YFSETQ. Trimming took 4 bases from V and 5 from J; bases not matched to a gene: 7. DNA for the CDR3: TGCGCCAGCAGCCAAACTAGCGGGATTCGAGATACGCAGTATTTT. It translates to CASSQTSGIRDTQYF.

This clonotype was counted only a few times. This sequence joins TRBV10-3 and TRBJ2-7, with TRBD2 matching 14 bases. Germline CDR1 ENHRY, CDR2 SYGVKD. V lost 10 bases to trimming and J lost 1 base; unmatched junction nucleotides: 9. The CDR3 is 16 amino acids. CDR3 sequence reads: CATRTSGRLNSYEQYF. CDR3 bases: TGTGCCACCAGGACTAGCGGGAGGCTCAATTCCTACGAGCAGTACTTC.

The table lists this clonotype with a few counts. The chain employs TRBV7-9 and TRBJ2-1, with 8 bases fitting TRBD2. The V gene's germline CDR1 is SEHNR and CDR2 FQNEAQ (reference sequence). With 1 base clipped from V and 7 bases from J, the junction kept 9 bases outside the gene matches. The CDR3 loop spans 16 amino acids. The chain's CDR3 is CASSLVQGLETNEQFF. Written as DNA, the CDR3 is TGTGCCAGCAGCTTAGTACAGGGACTAGAAACAAATGAGCAGTTCTTC.